Following are 20 T cell receptor beta chains from one sample sequenced in a study of blood T cell repertoires in COVID-19. Profiled with immunoSEQ multiplex PCR; TCRdb holds only in-frame clones, not every one. Found here are fewer than 300,000 clones, roughly 84% of them singletons; the top ten hold about 1.5%. The sample comprised peripheral blood. Receptors were obtained from a human donor with COVID-19, enrolled during active disease. The donor label of this sample is uncertain.

The chain combines TRBV9 with TRBJ1-1; TRBD1 matches 7 bases. The V segment lost 4 bases and the J segment 10 bases; nucleotides outside the gene matches: 10. This CDR3 region has 13 residues. CDR1 is SGDLS and CDR2 is YYNGEE in the germline V gene. CDR3 in DNA: TGTGCCAGCAGCAAACAGGGGCCATCCATAGCTTTCTTT. Translated, it gives CASSKQGPSIAFF.

This clone was seen once. This chain joins TRBV4-3 and TRBJ2-5, with D possibly TRBD1 on 6 matching bases. CDR1 is LGHNA, CDR2 YSLEER, per germline. V shed 4 bases and J shed 4 bases, with 13 bases lying between them. CDR3 length: 14 residues. As DNA, the CDR3 is TGCGCCAGCAGCCGGGGGCGTAGTGGAGAGACCCAGTACTTC. It translates to CASSRGRSGETQYF.

The chain has TRBV6-6 and TRBJ1-2; 9 nucleotides agree with TRBD1. In germline, CDR1 is MNHNY, CDR2 SVGAGI (reference sequence). V lost 5 bases and J lost 6; bases outside the gene matches: 19. The length of the CDR3 is 18 residues. The CDR3 nucleotides are TGTGCCAGCAGTCGCTTCCCCGGGACAGGGCAATGGGTAAATGGCTACACCTTC. Translated: CASSRFPGTGQWVNGYTF.

This clone appeared once. The rearrangement joins TRBV5-6 to TRBJ1-3; no reliable D call. CDR1 is SGHDT, CDR2 YYEEEE, per germline. The CDR3 has 15 amino acids. The V and J ends lost 1 base and 4 bases respectively, with 12 bases between them. CDR3 residues: CASSLFREAGNTIYF. CDR3 DNA sequence: TGTGCCAGCAGCTTGTTCCGGGAGGCGGGAAACACCATATATTTT.

The J gene is TRBJ2-1, the V gene TRBV4-1; TRBD2 agrees at 10 bases. Germline V CDR1 and CDR2: MGHRA, YSYEKL. CDR3 length: 16 residues. Trimming removed 1 base from V and 7 bases from J; junction bases left unmatched: 7. The CDR3 sequence: CASSQVLAGAENEQFF. The CDR3 region has the DNA TGCGCCAGCAGCCAAGTTCTAGCGGGAGCAGAAAATGAGCAGTTCTTC.

CDR3 in amino acids: CASSLGRTDYEQYF. CDR3 coding DNA: TGTGCCAGCAGCTTAGGACGGACAGACTACGAGCAGTACTTC. The gene calls are TRBV13 and TRBJ2-7; TRBD1 is a possible D gene (6 bases). Germline V gives CDR1 PRHDT, CDR2 FYEKMQ (reference sequence). Trimming cost V 0 bases and J 3 bases, with 9 bases left between them. The CDR3 sequence is 14 residues long.

This clone occurred a few times. This chain connects TRBV28 to TRBJ1-2; TRBD1 matches 9 bases. This CDR3 has 13 amino acids. V gave up 7 bases and J gave up 6 bases; unmatched junction bases: 6. CDR1 is MDHEN and CDR2 is SYDVKM in the germline V gene. The CDR3 region has the DNA TGTGCCAGCACCACAGGGGGCTCGGATGGCTACACCTTC. Protein: CASTTGGSDGYTF.

This clone occurred a few times. This chain links TRBV5-4 with TRBJ2-3, with 10 bases that match TRBD2. Trimming took 4 bases from V and 1 from J; bases not matched to a gene: 9. CDR3 length: 17 amino acids. Germline V CDR1 and CDR2: SGHNT, YYREEE (reference sequence). The CDR3 region has the DNA TGTGCCAGCAGCCCCGGCCGTCTAGCGGGGGGCACAGATACGCAGTATTTT. Translating it yields CASSPGRLAGGTDTQYF.

The rearrangement joins TRBV9 to TRBJ1-2; D remains unclear. The CDR3 consists of 14 residues. Germline V lookup: CDR1 SGDLS, CDR2 YYNGEE. The V end lost 0 bases, the J end lost 7 bases, and 13 bases lay between the germline ends. This chain's CDR3 is CASSVDTGEGGYTF. In nucleotides, the CDR3 is TGTGCCAGCAGCGTAGACACTGGGGAGGGTGGCTACACCTTC.

The chain is built from TRBV7-3 and TRBJ2-2; TRBD1 aligns across 12 bases. With 0 bases clipped from V and 6 bases from J, the junction kept 2 bases outside the gene matches. Germline V CDR1 and CDR2: SGHTA, FQGTGA. This CDR3 comprises 16 residues. CDR3 protein: CASSLTGQGASGELFF. CDR3 DNA: TGTGCCAGCAGCTTAACGGGACAGGGGGCATCCGGGGAGCTGTTTTTT.

V usage is TRBV6-5 and J usage is TRBJ2-3; D is possibly TRBD1 (6 bases). The CDR3 spans 14 residues. Trimming shortened V by 6 bases and J by 0 bases, and 10 bases separated the two germline ends. CDR1 and CDR2 from the germline V gene are MNHEY and SVGAGI. Here the CDR3 reads CASRTGFSTDTQYF. As DNA, the CDR3 is TGTGCCAGCAGAACAGGGTTTAGCACAGATACGCAGTATTTT.

The chain couples TRBV7-3 to TRBJ2-1; 8 bases are a match to TRBD2. The CDR3 has 13 residues. Germline V CDR1 and CDR2: SGHTA, FQGTGA. J lost 9 bases, V lost 5 bases, and 6 bases had no gene match. The CDR3 coding sequence is TGTGCCAGCAGCGAGACTAGCGTATCTGAGCAGTTCTTC. This translates into CASSETSVSEQFF.

This chain uses TRBV9 with TRBJ1-6; 7 bases agree with TRBD1. V gave up 5 bases and J gave up 4 bases; unmatched junction bases: 6. The CDR3 has 15 residues. Germline V gene data show CDR1 as SGDLS and CDR2 as YYNGEE. DNA for the CDR3: TGTGCCAGCAGTTCCGGGACAGATTATAATTCACCCCTCCACTTT. Protein sequence: CASSSGTDYNSPLHF.

This clone was seen more than once but under ten times. V is TRBV27 and J is TRBJ2-4, with D tentatively TRBD1 (6 bases). V lost 0 bases and J lost 1, with 16 bases in between. The CDR3 length is 18 residues. In germline, CDR1 is MNHEY, CDR2 SMNVEV (reference sequence). DNA of the CDR3: TGTGCCAGCAGTTTATCCCCCGCAGGCCAGGGGGCCAAAAACATTCAGTACTTC. Translating it yields CASSLSPAGQGAKNIQYF.

The genes are TRBV18 and TRBJ2-2; possible D gene TRBD1, 5 bases. Germline V gene lookup returns CDR1 KGHSH and CDR2 LQKENI. The CDR3 loop spans 15 amino acids. Trimming shortened V by 2 bases and J by 5 bases, and 12 bases separated the two germline ends. In nucleotides, the CDR3 is TGTGCCAGCTCACCAGATTTAGGGGTGACCGGGGAGCTGTTTTTT. Translated: CASSPDLGVTGELFF.

In DNA, the CDR3 is TGTGCCAGCAGCCTCGAGGGAGGCAGGGGGGAGACCCAGTACTTC. Its protein is CASSLEGGRGETQYF. This chain uses TRBV11-3 with TRBJ2-5, with D possibly TRBD1 on 7 matching bases. Germline CDR1 reads SGHNT; CDR2 reads YENEEA. The CDR3 extends over 15 amino acids. V was trimmed by 5 bases and J by 5 bases, leaving 18 bases between them.

The rearrangement joins TRBV5-1 to TRBJ2-1, with TRBD2 matching over 14 bases. The junction had 9 bases not matched to a gene; V was cut back by 8 bases and J by 5 bases. The CDR3 runs 16 residues. Germline CDR1 is SGHRS and CDR2 is YFSETQ. This chain's CDR3 is CASSRTSGRLDNEQFF. As DNA, the CDR3 is TGCGCCAGTTCGAGGACTAGCGGGAGGTTGGACAATGAGCAGTTCTTC.

The chain employs TRBV6-6 and TRBJ2-4; D may be TRBD2 (5 bases). With 6 bases removed from V and 0 bases from J, the gap between germline ends came to 15 bases. There are 16 residues in the CDR3. Germline V gives CDR1 MNHNY, CDR2 SVGAGI (reference sequence). The CDR3 reads CASSPSGSLAKNIQYF. The CDR3 DNA reads as TGTGCCAGCAGCCCCTCGGGGTCTTTAGCCAAAAACATTCAGTACTTC.

Here the CDR3 DNA reads TGCGCCAGCAGCCAATATGTGGAGGGAGGTTACAATGAGCAGTTCTTC. It translates to CASSQYVEGGYNEQFF. J is TRBJ2-1 and V is TRBV4-3; a possible D gene is TRBD2 (6 bases). The germline V gene has CDR1 LGHNA and CDR2 YSLEER. The CDR3 sequence is 16 residues long. V lost 2 bases, J lost 4 bases, and 15 bases lay in between.

This clone was counted a few times. V is TRBV7-9 and J is TRBJ1-2, with D possibly matching TRBD1 (6 bases). The CDR3 contains 14 residues. The germline gives CDR1 SEHNR, CDR2 FQNEAQ (reference sequence). The V end was cut by 5 bases, the J end by 4 bases, with 14 bases between. The CDR3 here is CASSPVVDSYGYTF. The CDR3 region has the DNA TGTGCCAGCAGCCCAGTAGTGGACAGCTATGGCTACACCTTC. The whole variable domain, filled in from reference TRBV7-9 and TRBJ1-2, reads DTGVSQNPRHKITKRGQNVTFRCDPISEHNRLYWYRQTLGQGPEFLTYFQNEAQLEKSRLLSDRFSAERPKGSFSTLEIQRTEQGDSAMYLCASSPVVDSYGYTFGSGTRLTVV.